Below are 26 T cell receptor beta chains sequenced from a single sample in a study of shared clonotypes between healthy human individuals. Repertoires were generated with immunoSEQ multiplex PCR, while TCRdb's copy carries only in-frame clones and drops some. Found here are 2 million to 2.5 million clones, 80% to 95% of them singletons; the top ten hold 0.39%. Sample: naive CD4+ T cells from PBMCs. Subset defined: CD45RA+ positively selected. Receptors originate from a man aged 18 to 29 in good health. Some clones in this sample may be carry-over from other donors' samples.

Remarks on this clone: In the same sample, other DNA sequences code for this CDR3. The gene calls are TRBV6-6 and TRBJ2-3; D is uncertain. Per germline, CDR1 MNHNY and CDR2 SVGAGI (reference sequence). The V end lost 2 bases, the J end lost 2 bases, and 5 bases lay between the germline ends. This CDR3 contains 13 residues. CDR3 residues: CASSYRPTDTQYF. The CDR3 coding sequence is TGTGCCAGCAGTTACCGACCCACAGATACGCAGTATTTT.

This clone was observed a single time. V is TRBV10-2 and J is TRBJ1-3; possibly TRBD1 for D (6 bases). Trimming shortened V by 10 bases and J by 4 bases, and 20 bases separated the two germline ends. This CDR3 is 15 amino acids long. Germline V gene data show CDR1 as WSHSY and CDR2 as SAAADI. In nucleotides, the CDR3 is TGCGCCACCACTCGACAGGTCATCTCCGGAAACACCATATATTTT. This codes for CATTRQVISGNTIYF.

The rearrangement links TRBV18 to TRBJ2-5; 7 bases line up with TRBD2. CDR1 is KGHSH, CDR2 LQKENI, per germline. Trimming cost V 3 bases and J 5 bases; bases outside gene matches: 12. This CDR3 comprises 16 residues. CDR3 amino acids: CASSPVAGAPGETQYF. CDR3 DNA sequence: TGTGCCAGCTCACCCGTTGCGGGAGCCCCAGGGGAGACCCAGTACTTC.

This chain joins TRBV10-3 and TRBJ2-7; 8 nucleotides agree with TRBD1. Germline CDR1 reads ENHRY; CDR2 reads SYGVKD. The CDR3 length is 14 residues. V lost 5 bases to trimming and J lost 3 bases; unmatched junction nucleotides: 6. The CDR3 is CAISPGQDIYEQYF. In DNA form, the CDR3 reads TGTGCCATCAGTCCGGGACAGGACATCTACGAGCAGTACTTC.

This chain joins TRBV12-5 and TRBJ2-3; D is unresolved. CDR1 is LGHNT and CDR2 is FRNRAP in the germline V gene. V gave up 5 bases and J gave up 4 bases, with 7 bases separating them. The CDR3 is 12 residues long. CDR3 loop: CASGTFPDTQYF. DNA for the CDR3: TGTGCTAGTGGTACCTTCCCAGATACGCAGTATTTT.

This rearrangement joins TRBV7-2 to TRBJ2-7; the D gene is possibly TRBD2 (5 bases). The germline V gene encodes CDR1 SGHTA and CDR2 FQGNSA. CDR3 length: 13 amino acids. V lost 3 bases and J 2 bases, leaving 8 bases between the germline ends. The CDR3 loop is CASSFDGAYEQYF. The CDR3 DNA follows: TGTGCCAGCAGCTTCGACGGGGCCTACGAGCAGTACTTC.

This chain links TRBV6-1 with TRBJ1-5; maybe TRBD1 (6 bases). V was shortened by 6 bases and J by 3 bases, with 9 bases between the two germline ends. Germline V gene lookup returns CDR1 MNHNS and CDR2 SASEGT. The CDR3 runs 13 residues. CDR3 amino acids: CASRQGFNQPQHF. The CDR3 DNA is TGTGCCAGCAGACAGGGTTTCAATCAGCCCCAGCATTTT.

The rearrangement uses TRBV7-9 and TRBJ1-5, with TRBD1 matching 10 bases. Trimming cost V 1 base and J 0 bases; bases outside gene matches: 6. Germline CDR1 reads SEHNR; CDR2 reads FQNEAQ (reference sequence). The CDR3 has 18 residues. This CDR3 reads CASSLGDRGLHSNQPQHF. The CDR3 DNA reads TGTGCCAGCAGCTTAGGGGACAGGGGACTCCATAGCAATCAGCCCCAGCATTTT.

Only one count was recorded for this clone. The chain links TRBV5-4 to TRBJ2-7; tentatively, D is TRBD1 or TRBD2 (6 bases each). The V end was cut by 6 bases, the J end by 6 bases, with 22 bases between. The CDR3 consists of 15 residues. Germline CDR1 reads SGHNT; CDR2 reads YYREEE (reference sequence). The CDR3 reads CASTLQGGRPSEQYF. Here the CDR3 DNA reads TGTGCCAGCACCCTGCAAGGGGGGAGGCCCTCCGAGCAGTACTTC.

The CDR3 spells CASSPGQRIATNEKLFF. The CDR3, as DNA: TGTGCCAGCAGCCCGGGACAACGTATAGCAACTAATGAAAAACTGTTTTTT. J is TRBJ1-4 and V is TRBV5-8; possible D gene TRBD1, 6 bases. From germline, CDR1 is SGHTS and CDR2 YDEGEE. V was trimmed by 4 bases and J by 0 bases, leaving 16 bases between them. The CDR3 consists of 17 residues.

The V and J genes are TRBV28 and TRBJ1-4; possibly TRBD1 for D (6 bases). CDR1 is MDHEN and CDR2 is SYDVKM in the germline V gene. Between the trimmed V and J ends, which lost 3 bases and 5 bases, there was a span of 13 bases. The CDR3 is 15 residues long. The CDR3 loop reads CASSLGGWNNEKLFF. The DNA of the CDR3 is TGTGCCAGCAGTTTGGGGGGCTGGAACAATGAAAAACTGTTTTTT.

The chain recombines TRBV28 with TRBJ2-5, with 12 bases that match TRBD1. Germline V lookup: CDR1 MDHEN, CDR2 SYDVKM. The CDR3 extends over 15 amino acids. The V segment lost 6 bases and the J segment 5 bases; nucleotides outside the gene matches: 7. CDR3 nucleotides: TGTGCCAGCAGCCCCGGGACAGGGGGCTTCGAGACCCAGTACTTC. Amino acid sequence: CASSPGTGGFETQYF.

This rearrangement joins TRBV30 to TRBJ2-4; 8 bases are a match to TRBD2. CDR3 length equals 14 residues. Looked up from germline, CDR1 is GTSNPN and CDR2 is SVGIG (reference sequence). Unmatched junction bases numbered 7, after V lost 1 base and J lost 8 bases. CDR3 loop: CAWSEIAGIDIQYF. DNA for the CDR3: TGTGCCTGGAGTGAGATAGCGGGAATCGACATTCAGTACTTC.

This clone was observed once. The sample carries other DNA sequences with the same CDR3. This sequence joins TRBV5-8 and TRBJ2-3; D is unresolved. Germline lookup yields CDR1 SGHTS and CDR2 YDEGEE. Between the trimmed V and J ends, which lost 4 bases and 3 bases, there was a span of 3 bases. The CDR3 totals 11 residues. The CDR3 DNA sequence: TGTGCCAGCAGCCTAACAGATACGCAGTATTTT. It codes for CASSLTDTQYF. Supplemented by reference TRBV5-8 and TRBJ2-3, the full variable domain reads EAGVTQSPTHLIKTRGQQATLRCSPISGHTSVYWYQQALGLGLQFLLWYDEGEERNRGNFPPRFSGRQFPNYSSELNVNALELEDSALYLCASSLTDTQYFGPGTRLTVL.

This clone was recorded a few times. This chain uses TRBV18 with TRBJ1-1, with 7 bases fitting TRBD1. CDR1 and CDR2 from the germline V gene are KGHSH and LQKENI. CDR3 length: 13 amino acids. J lost 8 bases, V lost 6 bases, and 9 bases had no gene match. CDR3 nucleotides: TGTGCCAGCTCGCAGCTCAAGGACAGGGAAGCTTTCTTT. Amino acid sequence: CASSQLKDREAFF.

The V call is TRBV5-1, the J call TRBJ2-7; D is undetermined. The CDR3 extends over 15 amino acids. Germline V gives CDR1 SGHRS, CDR2 YFSETQ. V was pared by 1 base and J by 0 bases, with 11 bases between. In DNA, the CDR3 is TGCGCCAGCAGCTTGCCAAAACAGAGCTCCTACGAGCAGTACTTC. Translation: CASSLPKQSSYEQYF.

The CDR3 sequence is CASSSGGTSGNSYNEQFF. CDR3 DNA: TGTGCCAGCAGCTCAGGGGGGACTAGCGGGAACTCCTACAATGAGCAGTTCTTC. This chain links TRBV11-2 with TRBJ2-1; 13 positions agree with TRBD2. CDR3 size: 18 residues. V lost 4 bases and J lost 0; bases outside the gene matches: 6. Germline V gives CDR1 SGHAT, CDR2 FQNNGV.

V usage is TRBV7-2 and J usage is TRBJ2-7; 7 positions match TRBD1. V gave up 1 base and J gave up 5 bases; unmatched junction bases: 17. Looked up from germline, CDR1 is SGHTA and CDR2 is FQGNSA. The CDR3 has 18 amino acids. CDR3 residues: CASSLVWWGTGEGHEQYF. DNA of the CDR3: TGTGCCAGCAGCTTAGTTTGGTGGGGTACAGGGGAAGGGCACGAGCAGTACTTC.

A note on this clone: At the DNA level, this CDR3 is encoded by other sequences in the same sample as well. The J gene is TRBJ1-1, the V gene TRBV7-3, with 9 nucleotides matching TRBD1. The trim removed 4 bases at V and 4 bases at J, leaving 4 bases unmatched. This CDR3 is 14 amino acids long. The germline V gene encodes CDR1 SGHTA and CDR2 FQGTGA. The CDR3 is CASSSGQGSTEAFF. The CDR3 nucleotides are TGTGCCAGCAGCTCGGGACAGGGATCCACTGAAGCTTTCTTT. Using reference TRBV7-3 and TRBJ1-1 for the parts outside the CDR3, the full variable domain is GAGVSQTPSNKVTEKGKYVELRCDPISGHTALYWYRQSLGQGPEFLIYFQGTGAADDSGLPNDRFFAVRPEGSVSTLKIQRTERGDSAVYLCASSSGQGSTEAFFGQGTRLTVV.

The rearrangement joins TRBV6-6 to TRBJ2-7; D is tentatively TRBD1 or TRBD2 (6 bases each). Germline V lookup: CDR1 MNHNY, CDR2 SVGAGI (reference sequence). Trimming took off 7 bases at V and 2 bases at J, with 18 bases between the two ends. The CDR3 consists of 15 residues. The CDR3 spells CASTLEGDFPYEQYF. CDR3 in DNA: TGTGCCAGCACCCTCGAGGGGGACTTTCCCTACGAGCAGTACTTC.

The chain carries TRBV11-2 and TRBJ1-6; perhaps TRBD1 as D (6 bases). Germline assignment: CDR1 SGHAT and CDR2 FQNNGV. The length of the CDR3 is 16 residues. V gave up 7 bases and J gave up 6 bases, with 19 bases separating them. CDR3 in DNA: TGTGCCAGCAACAGCTTAGTCCAGGGGCGTAATTCACCCCTCCACTTT. It codes for CASNSLVQGRNSPLHF.

The chain recombines TRBV1 with TRBJ1-1. TRBV1 is annotated as a pseudogene. This CDR3 is 12 amino acids long. Here the CDR3 reads CTSTVKGAEAFF. CDR3 DNA sequence: TGCACCAGCACGGTAAAGGGCGCTGAAGCTTTCTTT.

V usage is TRBV19 and J usage is TRBJ1-3; no clear D gene. The CDR3 is 14 amino acids. Germline CDR1 and CDR2: LNHDA and SQIVND (reference sequence). Trimming cost V 9 bases and J 0 bases, with 12 bases left between them. In nucleotides, the CDR3 is TGTGCCAGCGGCCCCCGGGCCTCTGGAAACACCATATATTTT. The encoded protein is CASGPRASGNTIYF.

The genes are TRBV5-6 and TRBJ2-7; D remains unclear. Germline CDR1 is SGHDT and CDR2 is YYEEEE. The CDR3 runs to 13 residues. Trimming stripped 5 bases from V and 0 bases from J, with 9 bases between. The CDR3 region has the DNA TGTGCCAGCAGGGGCAGGAACTCCTACGAGCAGTACTTC. Protein: CASRGRNSYEQYF.

The gene calls are TRBV7-9 and TRBJ2-7; D perhaps matches TRBD2 (6 bases). Between the trimmed V and J ends, which lost 5 bases and 0 bases, there was a span of 11 bases. Germline V CDR1 and CDR2: SEHNR, FQNEAQ (reference sequence). This CDR3 comprises 14 residues. This chain's CDR3 is CASSRDSSSYEQYF. Written as DNA, the CDR3 is TGTGCCAGCAGCCGGGACTCGAGCTCCTACGAGCAGTACTTC.

The chain combines TRBV7-3 with TRBJ2-1, with D possibly matching TRBD1 (6 bases). This CDR3 comprises 16 residues. CDR1 and CDR2 (germline): SGHTA, FQGTGA. The V end lost 4 bases, the J end lost 9 bases, and 22 bases lay between the germline ends. The CDR3 here is CASSSRTALADGEQFF. DNA of the CDR3: TGTGCCAGCAGCTCCAGGACAGCCTTAGCCGACGGTGAGCAGTTCTTC.